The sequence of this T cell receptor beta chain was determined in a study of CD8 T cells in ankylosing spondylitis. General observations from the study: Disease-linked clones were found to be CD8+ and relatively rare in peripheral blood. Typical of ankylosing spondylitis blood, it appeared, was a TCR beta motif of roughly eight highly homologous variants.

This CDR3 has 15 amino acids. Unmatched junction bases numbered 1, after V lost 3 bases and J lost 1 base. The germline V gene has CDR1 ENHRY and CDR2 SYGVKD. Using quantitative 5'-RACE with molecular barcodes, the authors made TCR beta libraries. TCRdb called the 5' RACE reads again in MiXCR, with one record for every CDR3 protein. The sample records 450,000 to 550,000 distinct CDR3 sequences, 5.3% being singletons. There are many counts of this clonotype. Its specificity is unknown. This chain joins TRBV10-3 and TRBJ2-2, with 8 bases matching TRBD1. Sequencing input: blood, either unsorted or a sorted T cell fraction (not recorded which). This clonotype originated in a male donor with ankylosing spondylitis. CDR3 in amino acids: CAISDGTGNTGELFF. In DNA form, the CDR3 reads TGTGCCATCAGTGATGGGACAGGGAACACCGGGGAGCTGTTTTTT.